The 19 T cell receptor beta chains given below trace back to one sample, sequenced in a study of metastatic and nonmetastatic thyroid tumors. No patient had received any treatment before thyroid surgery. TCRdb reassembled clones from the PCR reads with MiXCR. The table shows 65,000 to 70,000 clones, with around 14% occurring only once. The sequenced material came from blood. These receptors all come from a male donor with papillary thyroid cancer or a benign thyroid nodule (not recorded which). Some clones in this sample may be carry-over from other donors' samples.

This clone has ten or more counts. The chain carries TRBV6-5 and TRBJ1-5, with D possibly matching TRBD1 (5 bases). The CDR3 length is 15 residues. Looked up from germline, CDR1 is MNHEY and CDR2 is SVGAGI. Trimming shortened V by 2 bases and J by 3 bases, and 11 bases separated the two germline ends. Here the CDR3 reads CASSYEGPPNQPQHF. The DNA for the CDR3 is TGTGCCAGCAGTTACGAGGGACCTCCCAATCAGCCCCAGCATTTT.

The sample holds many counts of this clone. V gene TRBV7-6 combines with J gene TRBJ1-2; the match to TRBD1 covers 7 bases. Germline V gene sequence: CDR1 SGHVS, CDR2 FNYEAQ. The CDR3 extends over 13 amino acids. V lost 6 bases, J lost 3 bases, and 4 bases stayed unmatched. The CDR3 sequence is CASSSTGDYGYTF. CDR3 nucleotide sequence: TGTGCCAGCAGTTCCACAGGGGACTATGGCTACACCTTC.

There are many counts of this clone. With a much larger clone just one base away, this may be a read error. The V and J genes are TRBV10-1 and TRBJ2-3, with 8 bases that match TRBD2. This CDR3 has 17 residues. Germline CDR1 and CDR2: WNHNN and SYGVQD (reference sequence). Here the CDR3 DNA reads TGCGCCAGCAGTGAGTCGGGTAGCGGGGCGAGCACAGATGCGCAGTATTTT. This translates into CASSESGSGASTDAQYF.

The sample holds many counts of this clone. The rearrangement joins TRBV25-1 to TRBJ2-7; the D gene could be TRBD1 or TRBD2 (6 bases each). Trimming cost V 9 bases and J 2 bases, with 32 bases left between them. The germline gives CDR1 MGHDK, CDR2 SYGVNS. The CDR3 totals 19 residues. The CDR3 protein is CARNCGGDRIHRGAYEQYV. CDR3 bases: TGTGCCAGAAATTGCGGCGGGGATAGGATTCATAGGGGGGCCTACGAGCAGTACGTC.

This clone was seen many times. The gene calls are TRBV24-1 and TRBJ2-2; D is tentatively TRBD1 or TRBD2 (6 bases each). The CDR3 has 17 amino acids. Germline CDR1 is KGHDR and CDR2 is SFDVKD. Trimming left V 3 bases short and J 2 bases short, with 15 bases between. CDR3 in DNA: TGTGCCACCAGTGATAGGAGGGGACACCTAAACACCGGGGAGCTGTTTTTT. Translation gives CATSDRRGHLNTGELFF.

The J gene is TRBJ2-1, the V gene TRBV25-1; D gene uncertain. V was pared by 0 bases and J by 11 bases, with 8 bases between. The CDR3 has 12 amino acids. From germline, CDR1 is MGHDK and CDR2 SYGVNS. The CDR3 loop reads CASSEYGYKQFF. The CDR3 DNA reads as TGTGCCAGCAGTGAATACGGATACAAGCAGTTCTTC.

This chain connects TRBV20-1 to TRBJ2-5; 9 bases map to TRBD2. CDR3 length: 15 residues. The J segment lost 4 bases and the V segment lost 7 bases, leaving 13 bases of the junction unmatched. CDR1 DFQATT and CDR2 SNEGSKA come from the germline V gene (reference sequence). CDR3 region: CSDSTSGGGRETQYF. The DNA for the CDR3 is TGCAGTGACTCGACTAGCGGTGGAGGTAGAGAGACCCAGTACTTC.

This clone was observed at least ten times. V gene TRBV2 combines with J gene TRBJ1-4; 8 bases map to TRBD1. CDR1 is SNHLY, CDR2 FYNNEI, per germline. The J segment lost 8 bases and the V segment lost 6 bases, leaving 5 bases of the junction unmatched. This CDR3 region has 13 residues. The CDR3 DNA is TGTGCCAGCAGGGGGGGACAGGAAGAAAAACTGTTTTTT. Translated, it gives CASRGGQEEKLFF.

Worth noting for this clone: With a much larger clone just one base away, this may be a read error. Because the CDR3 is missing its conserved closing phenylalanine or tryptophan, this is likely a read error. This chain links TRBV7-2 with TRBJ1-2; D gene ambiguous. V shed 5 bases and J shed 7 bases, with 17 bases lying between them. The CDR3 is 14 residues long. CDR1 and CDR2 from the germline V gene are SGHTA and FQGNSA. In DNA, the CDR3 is TGTGCCAGCAGCCCCCCCTCCAGTGACGGTGGCTACACCCTC. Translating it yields CASSPPSSDGGYTL.

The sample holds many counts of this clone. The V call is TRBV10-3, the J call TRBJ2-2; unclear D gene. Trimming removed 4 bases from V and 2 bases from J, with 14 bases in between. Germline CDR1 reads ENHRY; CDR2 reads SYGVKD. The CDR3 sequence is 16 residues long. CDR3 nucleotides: TGTGCCATCAGTGGAACAGTTTCCATCAACACCGGGGAGCTGTTTTTT. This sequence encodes CAISGTVSINTGELFF.

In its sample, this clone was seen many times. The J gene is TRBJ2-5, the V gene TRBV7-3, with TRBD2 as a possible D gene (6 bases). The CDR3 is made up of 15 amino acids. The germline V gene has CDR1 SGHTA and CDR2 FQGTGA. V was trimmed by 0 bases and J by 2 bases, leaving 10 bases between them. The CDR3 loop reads CASSLTGGGQETQYF. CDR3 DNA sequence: TGTGCCAGCAGCTTAACGGGAGGCGGACAAGAGACCCAGTACTTC.

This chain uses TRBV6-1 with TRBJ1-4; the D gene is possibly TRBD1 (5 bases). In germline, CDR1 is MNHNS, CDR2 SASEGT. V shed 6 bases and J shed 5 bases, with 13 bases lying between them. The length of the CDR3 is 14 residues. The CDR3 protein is CASSPTARNEKLFF. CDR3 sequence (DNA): TGTGCCAGCAGCCCGACAGCACGAAATGAAAAACTGTTTTTT.

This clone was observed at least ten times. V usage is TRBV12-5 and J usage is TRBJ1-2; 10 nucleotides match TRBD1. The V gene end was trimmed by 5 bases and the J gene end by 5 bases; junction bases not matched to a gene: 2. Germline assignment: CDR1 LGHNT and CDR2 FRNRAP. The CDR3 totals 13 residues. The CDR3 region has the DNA TGTGCTAGTGGTCTGGACAGGGGGTATGGCTACACCTTC. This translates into CASGLDRGYGYTF. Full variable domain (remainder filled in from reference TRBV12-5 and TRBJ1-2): DARVTQTPRHKVTEMGQEVTMRCQPILGHNTVFWYRQTMMQGLELLAYFRNRAPLDDSGMPKDRFSAEMPDATLATLKIQPSEPRDSAVYFCASGLDRGYGYTFGSGTRLTVV.

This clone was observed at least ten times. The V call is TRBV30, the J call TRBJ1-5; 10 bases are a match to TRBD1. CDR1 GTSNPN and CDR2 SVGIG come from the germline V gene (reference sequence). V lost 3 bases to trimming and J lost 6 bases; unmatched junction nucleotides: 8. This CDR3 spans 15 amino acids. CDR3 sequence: CAWSEGQGLSQPQHF. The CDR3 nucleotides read TGTGCCTGGAGCGAGGGACAGGGGTTGAGTCAGCCCCAGCATTTT.

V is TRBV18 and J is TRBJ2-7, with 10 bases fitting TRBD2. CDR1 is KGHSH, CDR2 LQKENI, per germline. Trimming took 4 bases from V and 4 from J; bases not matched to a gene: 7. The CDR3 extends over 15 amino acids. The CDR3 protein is CASSHSGRPEYEQYF. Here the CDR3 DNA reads TGTGCCAGCTCACATAGCGGGAGGCCCGAATACGAGCAGTACTTC. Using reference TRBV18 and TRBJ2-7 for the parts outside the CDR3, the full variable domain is NAGVMQNPRHLVRRRGQEARLRCSPMKGHSHVYWYRQLPEEGLKFMVYLQKENIIDESGMPKERFSAEFPKEGPSILRIQQVVRGDSAAYFCASSHSGRPEYEQYFGPGTRLTVT.

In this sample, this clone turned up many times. The CDR3: CASSAGTGGGYTF. In DNA, the CDR3 is TGTGCCAGCAGCGCCGGGACAGGGGGCGGCTACACCTTC. This chain links TRBV13 with TRBJ1-2; 12 bases are a match to TRBD1. The J segment lost 8 bases and the V segment lost 5 bases, leaving 3 bases of the junction unmatched. This CDR3 spans 13 amino acids. Germline CDR1 is PRHDT and CDR2 is FYEKMQ (reference sequence).

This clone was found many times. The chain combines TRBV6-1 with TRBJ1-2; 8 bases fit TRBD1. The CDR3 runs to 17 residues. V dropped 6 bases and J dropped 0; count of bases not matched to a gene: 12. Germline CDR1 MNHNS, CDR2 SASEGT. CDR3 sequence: CASREYRGSLANYGYTF. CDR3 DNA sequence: TGTGCCAGCAGGGAATACAGGGGGTCCCTAGCTAACTATGGCTACACCTTC.

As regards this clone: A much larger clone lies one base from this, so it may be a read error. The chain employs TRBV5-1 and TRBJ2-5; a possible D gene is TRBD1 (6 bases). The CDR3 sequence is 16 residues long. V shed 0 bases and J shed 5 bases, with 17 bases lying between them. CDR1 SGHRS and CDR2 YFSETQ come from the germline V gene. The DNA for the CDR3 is TGCGCCAGCAGCTTGGATTGCCCAGGGGCCAGGGAGACCCAGTACTTC. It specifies CASSLDCPGARETQYF.

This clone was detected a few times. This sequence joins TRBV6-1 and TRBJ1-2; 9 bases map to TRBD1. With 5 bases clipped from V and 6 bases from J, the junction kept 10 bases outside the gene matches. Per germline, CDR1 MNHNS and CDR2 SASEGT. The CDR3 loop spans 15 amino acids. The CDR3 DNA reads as TGTGCCAGCAGTTTCACGGGACAGGGAAAGGATGGCTACACCTTC. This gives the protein CASSFTGQGKDGYTF.